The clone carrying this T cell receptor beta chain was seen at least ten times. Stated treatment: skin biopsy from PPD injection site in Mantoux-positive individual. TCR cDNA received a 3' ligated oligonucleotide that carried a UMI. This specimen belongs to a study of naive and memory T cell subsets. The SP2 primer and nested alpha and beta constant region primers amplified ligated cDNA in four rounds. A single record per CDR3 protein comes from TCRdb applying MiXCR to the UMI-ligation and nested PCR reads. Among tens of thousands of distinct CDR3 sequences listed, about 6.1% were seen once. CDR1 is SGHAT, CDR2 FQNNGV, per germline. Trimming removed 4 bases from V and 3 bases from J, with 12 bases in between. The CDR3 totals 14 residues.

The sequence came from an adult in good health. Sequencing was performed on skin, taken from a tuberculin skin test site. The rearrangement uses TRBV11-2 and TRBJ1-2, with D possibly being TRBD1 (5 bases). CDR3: CASSSGSRDYGYTF. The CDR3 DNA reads TGTGCCAGCAGCTCAGGGTCGCGTGACTATGGCTACACCTTC. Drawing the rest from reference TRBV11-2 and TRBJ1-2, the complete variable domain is EAGVAQSPRYKIIEKRQSVAFWCNPISGHATLYWYQQILGQGPKLLIQFQNNGVVDDSQLPKDRFSAERLKGVDSTLKIQPAKLEDSAVYLCASSSGSRDYGYTFGSGTRLTVV.